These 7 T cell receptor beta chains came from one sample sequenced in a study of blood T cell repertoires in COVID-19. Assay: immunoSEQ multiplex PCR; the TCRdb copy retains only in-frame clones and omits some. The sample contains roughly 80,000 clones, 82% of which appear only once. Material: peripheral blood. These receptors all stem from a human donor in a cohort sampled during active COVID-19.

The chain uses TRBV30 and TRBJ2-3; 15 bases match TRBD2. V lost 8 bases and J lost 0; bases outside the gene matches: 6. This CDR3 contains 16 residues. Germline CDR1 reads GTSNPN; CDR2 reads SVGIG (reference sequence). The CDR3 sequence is CAGGLAGGSSTDTQYF. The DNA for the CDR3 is TGTGCCGGGGGACTAGCGGGGGGCTCGAGCACAGATACGCAGTATTTT.

The CDR3 DNA sequence: TGTGCCAGCAGTTACTCGGGGCTCGGGAGGGCGTACGAGCAGTACTTC. Translated: CASSYSGLGRAYEQYF. The genes are TRBV6-5 and TRBJ2-7; 8 bases map to TRBD2. Germline CDR1 is MNHEY and CDR2 is SVGAGI. V lost 0 bases and J lost 4; bases outside the gene matches: 8. The CDR3 is made up of 16 amino acids.

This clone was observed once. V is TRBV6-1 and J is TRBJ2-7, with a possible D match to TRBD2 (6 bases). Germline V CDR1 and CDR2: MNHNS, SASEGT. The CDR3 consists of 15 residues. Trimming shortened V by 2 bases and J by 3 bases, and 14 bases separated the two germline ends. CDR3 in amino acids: CASSERQRAYYEQYF. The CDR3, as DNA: TGTGCCAGCAGTGAACGGCAGCGGGCGTACTACGAGCAGTACTTC.

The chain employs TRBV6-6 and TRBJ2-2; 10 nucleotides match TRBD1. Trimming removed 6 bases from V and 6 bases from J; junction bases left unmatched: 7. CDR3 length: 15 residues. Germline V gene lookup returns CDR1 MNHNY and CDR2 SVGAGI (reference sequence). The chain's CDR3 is CASRPGQGGSGELFF. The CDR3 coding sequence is TGTGCCAGCAGGCCAGGACAGGGGGGTTCCGGGGAGCTGTTTTTT.

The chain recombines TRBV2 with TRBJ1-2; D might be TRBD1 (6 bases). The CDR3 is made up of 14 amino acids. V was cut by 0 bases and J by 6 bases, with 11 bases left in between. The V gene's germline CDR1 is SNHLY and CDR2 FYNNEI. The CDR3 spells CASSEAGGLDGYTF. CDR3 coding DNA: TGTGCCAGCAGTGAAGCCGGGGGGCTGGATGGCTACACCTTC.

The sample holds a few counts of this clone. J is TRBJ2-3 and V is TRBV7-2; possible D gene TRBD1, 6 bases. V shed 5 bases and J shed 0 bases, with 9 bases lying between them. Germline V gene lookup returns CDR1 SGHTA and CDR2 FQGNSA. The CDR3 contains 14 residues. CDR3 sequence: CASSRDISTDTQYF. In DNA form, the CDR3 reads TGTGCCAGCAGCCGGGACATAAGCACAGATACGCAGTATTTT.

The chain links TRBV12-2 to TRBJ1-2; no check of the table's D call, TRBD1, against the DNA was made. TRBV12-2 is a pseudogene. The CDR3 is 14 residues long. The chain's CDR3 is CASRLVRGIRGYTF. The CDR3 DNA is TGTGCAAGTCGCTTAGTAAGGGGAATACGTGGCTACACCTTC.